The 26 T cell receptor beta chains presented below share a single source sample, sequenced in a study of T cell repertoires in cytomegalovirus infection. Their specific antigens are unknown. MiXCR, run by TCRdb on the reads, gives a single entry per CDR3 protein. The sample has some 500,000 distinct CDR3 sequences; just under 40% are singletons. The sequencing used cultured PBMCs, collected from culture after CMV antigen stimulation. These TCRs come from a human donor in good health (CMV status not recorded). Some clones in this sample may be carry-over from other donors' samples.

This clonotype was seen only a few times. V usage is TRBV20-1 and J usage is TRBJ2-1; D possibly corresponds to TRBD2 (6 bases). The CDR3 totals 15 residues. V dropped 0 bases and J dropped 4 bases, with 13 bases sitting between them. Germline assignment: CDR1 DFQATT and CDR2 SNEGSKA (reference sequence). DNA for the CDR3: TGCAGTGCTAGAGATCTGGCTAGCGCGTACAATGAGCAGTTCTTC. It codes for CSARDLASAYNEQFF.

Only a few counts were recorded for this clonotype. The V and J genes are TRBV19 and TRBJ1-5, with no clear D. The germline gives CDR1 LNHDA, CDR2 SQIVND (reference sequence). The V gene lost 5 bases and the J gene lost 6 bases, with 20 bases spanning the gap. There are 16 residues in the CDR3. The CDR3 DNA reads TGTGCCAGTAGTTCCACAGACATAAGGGAAGTTCAGCCCCAGCATTTT. This codes for CASSSTDIREVQPQHF.

The chain joins TRBV20-1 to TRBJ2-5; D remains unclear. The germline V and J ends were trimmed by 0 bases and 0 bases, with 14 bases remaining between them. Germline V CDR1 and CDR2: DFQATT, SNEGSKA (reference sequence). The CDR3 extends over 16 amino acids. The CDR3, as DNA: TGCAGTGCTAGAGATCCGGCAGTTCCGTACCAAGAGACCCAGTACTTC. Translated: CSARDPAVPYQETQYF.

V is TRBV10-3 and J is TRBJ2-3; D possibly corresponds to TRBD2 (5 bases). V shed 8 bases and J shed 1 base, with 10 bases lying between them. Germline CDR1 ENHRY, CDR2 SYGVKD. The CDR3 is 13 residues long. CDR3 nucleotides: TGTGCCATCGGCGGACTGGGCACAGATACGCAGTATTTT. It codes for CAIGGLGTDTQYF.

The rearrangement uses TRBV6-5 and TRBJ2-6; D unresolved. V shed 6 bases and J shed 0 bases, with 18 bases lying between them. CDR1 MNHEY and CDR2 SVGAGI come from the germline V gene. The CDR3 loop spans 18 amino acids. The CDR3 DNA follows: TGTGCCAGCAGACCTTTTTCTAGGACCTACTCTGGGGCCAACGTCCTGACTTTC. Amino acid sequence: CASRPFSRTYSGANVLTF.

V gene TRBV12-3 or TRBV12-4 combines with J gene TRBJ2-1; 9 positions agree with TRBD1. After removal of 5 bases from V and 4 bases from J, the junction contained 3 bases not matched to a gene. The CDR3 sequence is 14 residues long. The CDR3 region has the DNA TGTGCCAGCAGTATGGGACAGGGATACAATGAGCAGTTCTTC. It encodes CASSMGQGYNEQFF.

This clonotype has more than one count but fewer than ten. CDR3 amino acids: CATFRGEWVLSNEQFF. In DNA, the CDR3 is TGTGCCACCTTCAGGGGGGAGTGGGTTTTATCTAATGAGCAGTTCTTC. The chain employs TRBV7-9 and TRBJ2-1, with a tentative D call TRBD1 (7 bases). This CDR3 contains 16 residues. CDR1 is SEHNR, CDR2 FQNEAQ, per germline (reference sequence). Trimming took 10 bases from V and 7 from J, leaving 26 bases between them.

This clonotype was detected many times. V usage is TRBV7-2 and J usage is TRBJ2-3; D is possibly TRBD1 or TRBD2 (5 bases each). Trimming removed 2 bases at V and 2 bases at J, with 11 bases between. Per the germline V gene, CDR1 is SGHTA and CDR2 is FQGNSA. CDR3 length: 15 residues. The CDR3 sequence: CASSLFVGATDTQYF. The CDR3 DNA sequence: TGTGCCAGCAGCTTATTTGTCGGGGCCACAGATACGCAGTATTTT. Together with reference TRBV7-2 and TRBJ2-3, the CDR3 gives the full variable domain: GAGVSQSPSNKVTEKGKDVELRCDPISGHTALYWYRQSLGQGLEFLIYFQGNSAPDKSGLPSDRFSAERTGGSVSTLTIQRTQQEDSAVYLCASSLFVGATDTQYFGPGTRLTVL.

Turning to this clonotype: The junction and the germline gene differ at one end; a read error may be behind it. The gene calls are TRBV7-2 and TRBJ2-3, with D perhaps TRBD1 or TRBD2 (5 bases each). CDR1 is SGHTA and CDR2 is FQGNSA in the germline V gene. This CDR3 region has 17 residues. This CDR3 reads CAGSLGPPGTGTDTQYF. The CDR3 DNA sequence: TGTGCCGGCAGCTTAGGGCCGCCAGGGACGGGCACAGATACGCAGTATTTT.

The genes are TRBV2 and TRBJ1-3; D unclear. CDR1 and CDR2 from the germline V gene are SNHLY and FYNNEI. Trimming stripped 11 bases from V and 0 bases from J, with 11 bases between. The CDR3 totals 13 residues. Written as DNA, the CDR3 is TGTGCCGGAGGCCTAAGCTCTGGAAACACCATATATTTT. This translates into CAGGLSSGNTIYF.

The CDR3 sequence is CASSFMGSGTDTQYF. The DNA for the CDR3 is TGTGCCAGCAGCTTCATGGGGTCGGGCACAGATACGCAGTATTTT. The gene calls are TRBV11-2 and TRBJ2-3; no clear D gene. Germline lookup yields CDR1 SGHAT and CDR2 FQNNGV. The CDR3 is 15 amino acids. The ends were cut back, 3 bases at V and 1 base at J, with 11 bases in the middle.

This clonotype was seen only a few times. The chain couples TRBV7-9 to TRBJ1-3; D uncertain. Germline values: CDR1 SEHNR, CDR2 FQNEAQ (reference sequence). V shed 5 bases and J shed 4 bases, with 6 bases lying between them. The CDR3 has 12 amino acids. DNA for the CDR3: TGTGCCAGCAGCGGTGGGGGAAACACCATATATTTT. Translating gives CASSGGGNTIYF.

In this sample, this clonotype turned up a few times. The rearrangement uses TRBV4-2 and TRBJ2-7, with 7 positions matching TRBD2. The ends lost 1 base at V and 3 bases at J; junction bases unmatched: 3. The germline V gene encodes CDR1 LGHNA and CDR2 YNFKEQ. The length of the CDR3 is 14 residues. The CDR3 DNA reads TGTGCCAGCAGCCAAGCTAGCGGCCGCTACGAGCAGTACTTC. Its protein is CASSQASGRYEQYF.

This clonotype has more than one count but fewer than ten. The chain uses TRBV7-9 and TRBJ1-1; perhaps TRBD1 as D (6 bases). V was pared by 4 bases and J by 1 base, with 10 bases between. The CDR3 extends over 14 amino acids. The V gene's germline CDR1 is SEHNR and CDR2 FQNEAQ (reference sequence). CDR3 sequence reads: CASSYTQGNTEAFF. In DNA, the CDR3 is TGTGCCAGCAGCTACACACAGGGGAACACTGAAGCTTTCTTT.

This clonotype has only a few counts. The J gene is TRBJ2-5, the V gene TRBV20-1; the D is unclear. Trimming removed 0 bases from V and 5 bases from J, with 1 base in between. Germline V gene sequence: CDR1 DFQATT, CDR2 SNEGSKA (reference sequence). CDR3 length equals 10 residues. The CDR3 coding sequence is TGCAGTGCTAGAGAGGAGACCCAGTACTTC. Its translation is CSAREETQYF.

This clonotype was found a few times. The chain uses TRBV12-3 or TRBV12-4 and TRBJ2-5, with 14 bases identical to TRBD2. The V gene end was trimmed by 5 bases and the J gene end by 4 bases; junction bases not matched to a gene: 3. This CDR3 region has 15 residues. CDR3 nucleotides: TGTGCCAGCAGTCAGACTAGCGGGGGGGCAGAGACCCAGTACTTC. Its translation: CASSQTSGGAETQYF.

This clonotype was found a few times. The chain joins TRBV5-4 to TRBJ2-7; 8 bases align to TRBD2. The V and J ends lost 2 bases and 3 bases, in that order; junction bases with no gene match: 4. Germline V gene data show CDR1 as SGHNT and CDR2 as YYREEE (reference sequence). CDR3 length: 14 residues. The CDR3 here is CASSFSGGYYEQYF. The CDR3 nucleotides read TGTGCCAGCAGCTTCAGCGGGGGCTACTACGAGCAGTACTTC.

The chain links TRBV5-4 to TRBJ2-2; D ambiguous. The V end was cut by 5 bases, the J end by 7 bases, with 18 bases between. This CDR3 spans 15 amino acids. Per germline, CDR1 SGHNT and CDR2 YYREEE (reference sequence). The CDR3 DNA reads TGTGCCAGCAGTCAAAGCACCACCCCGGACGGGGAGCTGTTTTTT. This gives the protein CASSQSTTPDGELFF.

This clonotype has a single count. V is TRBV12-5 and J is TRBJ2-2; TRBD1 matches at 7 bases. CDR3 length: 16 residues. Germline values: CDR1 LGHNT, CDR2 FRNRAP. V gave up 1 base and J gave up 4 bases; unmatched junction bases: 6. The CDR3 sequence is CASGLGQGASTGELFF. The CDR3 DNA sequence: TGTGCTAGTGGTTTGGGACAGGGAGCCAGCACCGGGGAGCTGTTTTTT.

V is TRBV27 and J is TRBJ2-3, with D uncertain. Germline lookup yields CDR1 MNHEY and CDR2 SMNVEV (reference sequence). V shed 6 bases and J shed 6 bases, with 16 bases lying between them. The CDR3 consists of 14 residues. CDR3 loop: CASSVFTPRDTQYF. CDR3 DNA sequence: TGTGCCAGCAGCGTCTTTACCCCCCGCGATACGCAGTATTTT.

The J gene is TRBJ2-7, the V gene TRBV11-2; unclear D gene. V gave up 0 bases and J gave up 0 bases, with 6 bases separating them. Per the germline V gene, CDR1 is SGHAT and CDR2 is FQNNGV. The CDR3 runs 14 residues. CDR3 amino acids: CASSLDTFSYEQYF. The CDR3 DNA is TGTGCCAGCAGCTTAGACACGTTCTCCTACGAGCAGTACTTC.

The J gene is TRBJ1-2, the V gene TRBV7-6; 10 bases match TRBD1. The CDR3 runs 15 residues. Germline assignment: CDR1 SGHVS and CDR2 FNYEAQ. Trimming cost V 3 bases and J 7 bases; bases outside gene matches: 8. The CDR3 DNA reads as TGTGCCAGCAGCTTCTTGACAGGGGGCGCTTCTGGCTACACCTTC. Translated, it gives CASSFLTGGASGYTF.

The rearrangement joins TRBV2 to TRBJ2-4, with TRBD1 identical over 9 bases. Germline V gene data show CDR1 as SNHLY and CDR2 as FYNNEI. CDR3 length: 15 amino acids. J gave up 7 bases and V 5 bases, and 9 bases lay outside the gene matches. The CDR3 DNA follows: TGTGCCAGCAGTCGGGACAGGGTAAACATCAACATTCAGTACTTC. Translating it yields CASSRDRVNINIQYF.

V is TRBV27 and J is TRBJ1-6; the D gene is possibly TRBD1 (6 bases). This CDR3 has 14 residues. The V gene's germline CDR1 is MNHEY and CDR2 SMNVEV (reference sequence). Trimming shortened V by 6 bases and J by 10 bases, and 16 bases separated the two germline ends. CDR3 sequence: CASRPGVIQSPLHF. In nucleotides, the CDR3 is TGTGCCAGCAGGCCAGGGGTTATTCAATCACCCCTCCACTTT.

This chain joins TRBV7-8 and TRBJ2-3; 10 nucleotides agree with TRBD1. The CDR3 runs 16 residues. With V trimmed by 5 bases and J by 7 bases, 12 bases remained unmatched. The germline V gene encodes CDR1 SGHVS and CDR2 FQNEAQ. CDR3 nucleotides: TGTGCCAGCAGCCAACCGGGACAGGGGACCCGAAATACGCAGTATTTT. As protein: CASSQPGQGTRNTQYF.

This chain joins TRBV7-2 and TRBJ2-3; 7 bases fit TRBD2. The CDR3 loop spans 15 amino acids. Germline V lookup: CDR1 SGHTA, CDR2 FQGNSA. V shed 1 base and J 9 bases; nucleotides not matched to a gene: 10. In DNA form, the CDR3 reads TGTGCCAGCAGCTTAGTCAGTAGGCGGGAGTGGACGCAGTATTTT. This sequence encodes CASSLVSRREWTQYF.